The 31 T cell receptor beta chains reported below all come from one sample, sequenced in a study of T cells in Graves' hyperthyroidism and ophthalmopathy. The CDR3 regions of TCR beta were amplified from RNA transcripts. First-round RT-PCR of the TCR CDR3 relied on the HTBI primer set. One entry per CDR3 protein results from TCRdb running MiXCR on the multiplex PCR reads. This table holds about 560,000 distinct CDR3 sequences, about half found once. The specimen was peripheral blood or thyroid tissue (not recorded which). The source is a young woman with Graves' hyperthyroidism.

J is TRBJ1-1 and V is TRBV7-2; D perhaps matches TRBD1 (6 bases). The length of the CDR3 is 14 residues. CDR1 and CDR2 (germline): SGHTA, FQGNSA. Trimming took 3 bases from V and 5 from J, leaving 13 bases between them. The CDR3 nucleotides read TGTGCCAGCAGCTTGAACAGGGCGGAAACTGAAGCTTTCTTT. It encodes CASSLNRAETEAFF.

This clonotype was seen a few times. The genes are TRBV10-3 and TRBJ1-1, with 7 bases lining up with TRBD1. The trim removed 0 bases at V and 3 bases at J, leaving 7 bases unmatched. Germline V CDR1 and CDR2: ENHRY, SYGVKD. This CDR3 comprises 16 residues. For the CDR3, the DNA is TGTGCCATCAGTGAGTCAGAAGGGACAGACCACACTGAAGCTTTCTTT. This sequence encodes CAISESEGTDHTEAFF.

The chain combines TRBV12-3 or TRBV12-4 with TRBJ1-5, with 10 bases matching TRBD1. There are 17 residues in the CDR3. V lost 6 bases, J lost 2 bases, and 10 bases stayed unmatched. The CDR3 DNA reads TGTGCCAGCAGCCCGGACAGGGGGTATCGTGGCAATCAGCCCCAGCATTTT. Translating gives CASSPDRGYRGNQPQHF.

The rearrangement joins TRBV24-1 to TRBJ2-7; 11 nucleotides match TRBD2. Trimming cost V 4 bases and J 2 bases; bases outside gene matches: 9. Germline loops: CDR1 KGHDR, CDR2 SFDVKD. The CDR3 is 17 amino acids. The CDR3 DNA is TGTGCCACCAGTGACCTTAGCGGGAGGGCCAGGACCTACGAGCAGTACTTC. The encoded protein is CATSDLSGRARTYEQYF.

This clonotype appeared many times. The rearrangement links TRBV24-1 to TRBJ2-5, with 7 bases aligning to TRBD1. The V segment lost 6 bases and the J segment 4 bases; nucleotides outside the gene matches: 7. CDR1 KGHDR and CDR2 SFDVKD come from the germline V gene. This CDR3 is 14 amino acids long. The CDR3 DNA follows: TGTGCCACCAGTAAATCAGGACAGGTAGAGACCCAGTACTTC. It is translated as CATSKSGQVETQYF.

This clonotype was seen ten or more times. V is TRBV29-1 and J is TRBJ2-2; 7 bases line up with TRBD2. Germline V gene sequence: CDR1 SQVTM, CDR2 ANQGSEA. With V trimmed by 7 bases and J by 6 bases, 5 bases remained unmatched. The CDR3 has 12 residues. The CDR3 coding sequence is TGCAGCGCGATTAGCGGGCCCGGGGAGCTGTTTTTT. Its translation: CSAISGPGELFF.

This clonotype has only a few counts. The chain carries TRBV12-3 or TRBV12-4 and TRBJ1-5, with D perhaps matching TRBD1 (5 bases). The V end was cut by 2 bases, the J end by 5 bases, with 13 bases between. The CDR3 is 15 residues long. CDR3 loop: CASSLWGEGYQPQHF. CDR3 DNA sequence: TGTGCCAGCAGTTTATGGGGCGAGGGTTATCAGCCCCAGCATTTT.

The V call is TRBV9, the J call TRBJ1-6; 11 bases align to TRBD1. The CDR3 contains 15 residues. V lost 3 bases, J lost 10 bases, and 6 bases stayed unmatched. Germline V gene lookup returns CDR1 SGDLS and CDR2 YYNGEE. The DNA for the CDR3 is TGTGCCAGCAGCGCGACGGACAGGGGGCTGTCACCCCTCCACTTT. This translates into CASSATDRGLSPLHF.

In its sample, this clonotype was seen many times. V usage is TRBV24-1 and J usage is TRBJ1-4; 7 bases are shared with TRBD1. Germline assignment: CDR1 KGHDR and CDR2 SFDVKD. With 2 bases clipped from V and 5 bases from J, the junction kept 4 bases outside the gene matches. The CDR3 runs 15 residues. The CDR3 is CATSDSGQANEKLFF. CDR3 DNA: TGTGCCACCAGTGATTCCGGACAGGCAAATGAAAAACTGTTTTTT.

Worth noting for this clonotype: A read error may produce the germline difference seen at one junction end. This chain joins TRBV10-3 and TRBJ1-4, with D unclear. There are 14 residues in the CDR3. CDR1 and CDR2 from the germline V gene are ENHRY and SYGVKD. The CDR3 bases are TGTGCCAGCAGTGTAAGGCCAACTAATGAAAAACTGTTTTTT. Encoded protein: CASSVRPTNEKLFF.

The sample holds many counts of this clonotype. V usage is TRBV7-9 and J usage is TRBJ1-6; D remains ambiguous. CDR1 SEHNR and CDR2 FQNEAQ come from the germline V gene (reference sequence). This CDR3 spans 12 amino acids. V was shortened by 0 bases and J by 9 bases, with 3 bases between the two germline ends. The CDR3 loop is CASSLASSPLHF. The CDR3 nucleotides read TGTGCCAGCAGCTTAGCATCTTCACCCCTCCACTTT.

V and J are TRBV19 and TRBJ2-7; tentative D call: TRBD1 (6 bases). The germline V and J ends were trimmed by 1 base and 5 bases, with 9 bases remaining between them. The germline CDR1 and CDR2 sequences are LNHDA and SQIVND (reference sequence). The CDR3 runs to 13 residues. Here the CDR3 reads CASSIGTGNEQYF. The CDR3 DNA reads TGTGCCAGTAGTATAGGCACAGGGAACGAGCAGTACTTC.

About this clonotype: Since a much larger clone is just one base distant, this may be a read error. V is TRBV10-3 and J is TRBJ2-5, with 7 bases aligning to TRBD2. The CDR3 is 15 residues long. Germline CDR1 reads ENHRY; CDR2 reads SYGVKD. The CDR3 bases are TGTGCCATCAGTGAGGGGGCTAGCGGACAAGAGACCCGGTACTTC. As protein: CAISEGASGQETRYF.

This clonotype was detected a few times. The rearrangement links TRBV20-1 to TRBJ2-7; possibly TRBD1 or TRBD2 for D (5 bases each). Trimming shortened V by 4 bases and J by 5 bases, and 12 bases separated the two germline ends. The CDR3 spans 12 residues. Germline CDR1 DFQATT, CDR2 SNEGSKA (reference sequence). This CDR3 reads CSANPRDHEQYF. In nucleotides, the CDR3 is TGCAGTGCTAACCCCAGGGACCACGAGCAGTACTTC.

This chain links TRBV7-2 with TRBJ1-2; D not certain. The V end lost 1 base, the J end lost 4 bases, and 19 bases lay between the germline ends. The length of the CDR3 is 17 residues. Looked up from germline, CDR1 is SGHTA and CDR2 is FQGNSA. CDR3 sequence: CASSLGARQPLGYGYTF. The DNA of the CDR3 is TGTGCCAGCAGCTTAGGGGCAAGGCAGCCCCTAGGCTATGGCTACACCTTC.

The V and J genes are TRBV29-1 and TRBJ1-5; D ambiguous. The V end was cut by 6 bases, the J end by 11 bases, with 14 bases between. The CDR3 runs to 11 residues. The germline CDR1 and CDR2 sequences are SQVTM and ANQGSEA. Here the CDR3 DNA reads TGCAGCGTCGACAACGGAGAGACCCAGCATTTT. It is translated as CSVDNGETQHF.

The chain combines TRBV25-1 with TRBJ1-1, with D possibly matching TRBD1 (6 bases). Deletions cut 6 bases from V and 3 bases from J, with 8 bases between. Germline lookup yields CDR1 MGHDK and CDR2 SYGVNS. This CDR3 is built from 12 residues. Here the CDR3 DNA reads TGTGCCAGCAGGAGGGGGTACACTGAAGCTTTCTTT. This encodes CASRRGYTEAFF.

This clonotype has more than one count but fewer than ten. The rearrangement links TRBV7-9 to TRBJ2-5; 9 bases agree with TRBD1. Losses at the gene ends were 5 bases for V and 3 bases for J; bases not matched to a gene: 13. This CDR3 has 17 amino acids. Germline assignment: CDR1 SEHNR and CDR2 FQNEAQ (reference sequence). The CDR3 nucleotides read TGTGCCAGCAGCCCGCCGACAGGGGGACAGAGAAAAGAGACCCAGTACTTC. Protein product: CASSPPTGGQRKETQYF.

The chain couples TRBV5-8 to TRBJ1-2; D not certain. From germline, CDR1 is SGHTS and CDR2 YDEGEE. The CDR3 extends over 14 amino acids. Deletions cut 3 bases from V and 6 bases from J, with 15 bases between. The CDR3 loop reads CASSSSTGLNGYTF. The CDR3 DNA is TGTGCCAGCAGCTCCTCTACGGGGTTGAATGGCTACACCTTC.

The chain links TRBV10-3 to TRBJ1-4; 7 positions agree with TRBD1. Germline-derived CDR1 and CDR2 are ENHRY and SYGVKD. The length of the CDR3 is 15 residues. The V segment lost 4 bases and the J segment 10 bases; nucleotides outside the gene matches: 12. Written as DNA, the CDR3 is TGTGCCATCAGTGGGAGTGACAGGGACGGTGGAAAACTGTTTTTT. Protein product: CAISGSDRDGGKLFF.

The chain links TRBV20-1 to TRBJ1-1; 8 bases are a match to TRBD1. The V segment lost 4 bases and the J segment 3 bases; nucleotides outside the gene matches: 4. In germline, CDR1 is DFQATT, CDR2 SNEGSKA (reference sequence). The CDR3 spans 13 residues. This chain's CDR3 is CSATGQGDTEAFF. CDR3 sequence (DNA): TGCAGTGCTACCGGACAGGGCGACACTGAAGCTTTCTTT.

V usage is TRBV2 and J usage is TRBJ1-2; D gene ambiguous. The CDR3 runs to 11 residues. CDR1 and CDR2 (germline): SNHLY, FYNNEI. The V gene lost 9 bases and the J gene lost 4 bases, with 9 bases spanning the gap. Here the CDR3 DNA reads TGTGCCAGTGATTTGGGCTATGGCTACACCTTC. Protein product: CASDLGYGYTF.

The CDR3 sequence is CASSHDRGHQPQHF. CDR3 coding DNA: TGTGCCAGCAGTCACGACAGGGGGCATCAGCCCCAGCATTTT. The genes are TRBV2 and TRBJ1-5; 10 bases align to TRBD1. J was trimmed by 5 bases and V by 5 bases; bases with no gene match: 3. The V gene's germline CDR1 is SNHLY and CDR2 FYNNEI. This CDR3 has 14 amino acids.

This clonotype came up many times. The chain employs TRBV7-9 and TRBJ1-2; D gene uncertain. CDR1 is SEHNR and CDR2 is FQNEAQ in the germline V gene (reference sequence). The CDR3 has 11 amino acids. Trimming cost V 5 bases and J 12 bases, with 13 bases left between them. The CDR3 region has the DNA TGTGCCAGCAGCACCCAGGAGTTACACACCTTC. Protein: CASSTQELHTF.

This rearrangement joins TRBV7-6 to TRBJ2-1; 16 bases match TRBD2. In germline, CDR1 is SGHVS, CDR2 FNYEAQ. The CDR3 is 15 amino acids. The J segment lost 3 bases and the V segment lost 10 bases, leaving 3 bases of the junction unmatched. CDR3: CAIGTSGRVYNEQFF. CDR3 bases: TGTGCCATCGGGACTAGCGGGAGGGTCTACAATGAGCAGTTCTTC. The full variable domain, with the rest looked up from reference TRBV7-6 and TRBJ2-1, is GAGVSQSPRYKVTKRGQDVALRCDPISGHVSLYWYRQALGQGPEFLTYFNYEAQQDKSGLPNDRFSAERPEGSISTLTIQRTEQRDSAMYRCAIGTSGRVYNEQFFGPGTRLTVL.

This clonotype has more than one count but fewer than ten. V and J are TRBV20-1 and TRBJ2-7; no definite D call. This CDR3 is built from 14 residues. CDR1 is DFQATT, CDR2 SNEGSKA, per germline (reference sequence). V was cut by 4 bases and J by 0 bases, with 13 bases left in between. This CDR3 reads CSANSRLSSYEQYF. In DNA form, the CDR3 reads TGCAGTGCTAACTCGCGGCTTTCCTCCTACGAGCAGTACTTC.

The CDR3 protein is CSVGPSSGRGSYEQYF. CDR3 DNA: TGCAGCGTTGGACCATCCAGCGGGAGAGGTTCCTACGAGCAGTACTTC. The chain joins TRBV29-1 to TRBJ2-7, with 8 nucleotides matching TRBD2. The germline V gene encodes CDR1 SQVTM and CDR2 ANQGSEA. The CDR3 is made up of 16 amino acids. Trimming cost V 4 bases and J 1 base; bases outside gene matches: 12.

This rearrangement joins TRBV9 to TRBJ2-7; D might be TRBD2 (6 bases). V was cut by 4 bases and J by 0 bases, with 11 bases left in between. Germline CDR1 SGDLS, CDR2 YYNGEE. The CDR3 has 14 amino acids. This CDR3 is CASSTSDYSYEQYF. DNA for the CDR3: TGTGCCAGCAGCACCTCGGACTACTCCTACGAGCAGTACTTC.

The rearrangement links TRBV7-8 to TRBJ2-7; D is ambiguous. The germline CDR1 and CDR2 sequences are SGHVS and FQNEAQ. This CDR3 is built from 14 residues. The ends were cut back, 1 base at V and 3 bases at J, with 10 bases in the middle. CDR3 amino acids: CASSLDLWGYEQYF. As DNA, the CDR3 is TGTGCCAGCAGCTTAGATCTTTGGGGCTACGAGCAGTACTTC.

This clonotype occurred a few times. The CDR3 does not end in the conserved phenylalanine or tryptophan, so this is likely a read error. The limits of the CDR3 on the DNA are not certain, so only TCRdb's listed CDR3 is given. The chain joins TRBV7-2 to TRBJ2-6. The CDR3 spans 8 amino acids, including both terminal residues. Germline V CDR1 and CDR2: SGHTA, FQGNSA. The CDR3: CASSLGAG.

This clonotype was detected a few times. The genes are TRBV7-9 and TRBJ1-1; a weak D match, TRBD1 (5 bases). Between the trimmed V and J ends, which lost 8 bases and 2 bases, there was a span of 18 bases. The CDR3 consists of 15 residues. Germline-derived CDR1 and CDR2 are SEHNR and FQNEAQ (reference sequence). CDR3 loop: CASSSPGAGNTEAFF. The CDR3 region has the DNA TGTGCCAGCTCATCTCCCGGGGCAGGAAACACTGAAGCTTTCTTT.